These T cell receptor beta chains were read from a single sample in a study of blood T cell repertoires in COVID-19. Here immunoSEQ multiplex PCR was the method, and the copy in TCRdb shows in-frame clones only, minus some. This repertoire shows 100,000 to 150,000 clones, roughly four fifths found once; its top ten account for approximately 18%. Input material: peripheral blood. These receptors originate from a man aged 25 to 40 with COVID-19, enrolled during active disease. Both conserved end residues are part of each CDR3. The D gene is left open where the match is weak. Some rows have no size entry. The others give once, few or many, or a class for an expanded clone.

J | size | V | D | DNA | CDR3
TRBJ1-2 | NA | TRBV7-2 | TRBD1 | TGTGCCAGCAGCTTCGGGACAGCATCAAGGGGCTACACCTTC | CASSFGTASRGYTF
TRBJ2-1 | once | TRBV19 | NA | TGTGCCAGTAGTTTACTAGGATACAATGAGCAGTTCTTC | CASSLLGYNEQFF
TRBJ2-7 | few | TRBV27 | NA | TGTGCCAGCAGTTTATCTCCCAGATACTACGAGCAGTACTTC | CASSLSPRYYEQYF
TRBJ1-5 | NA | TRBV28 | NA | TGTGCCAGCAGCTTGCAGGGTTTTGGGTATCAGCCCCAGCATTTT | CASSLQGFGYQPQHF
TRBJ1-2 | NA | TRBV2 | NA | TGTGCCAGCAGGATAAAACAGGGATCAGGCTACACCTTC | CASRIKQGSGYTF
TRBJ1-2 | NA | TRBV5-6 | NA | TGTGCCAGCAGCTTGACAGAGAATTATGGCTACACCTTC | CASSLTENYGYTF
TRBJ2-1 | few | TRBV27 | NA | TGTGCCAGCAGTTTCTCGGCAGGGTCCTACAATGAGCAGTTCTTC | CASSFSAGSYNEQFF
TRBJ2-7 | NA | TRBV5-5 | NA | TGTGCCAGCAACGGACAGACATCCTACGAGCAGTACTTC | CASNGQTSYEQYF
TRBJ2-5 | NA | TRBV27 | NA | TGTGCCGCCGCGAAACTGGACCAAGAGACCCAGTACTTC | CAAAKLDQETQYF
TRBJ2-5 | NA | TRBV5-6 | NA | TGTGCCAGCAGCGTGCAGGGTATCGAGGAGACCCAGTACTTC | CASSVQGIEETQYF
TRBJ1-1 | NA | TRBV18 | NA | TGTGCCAGCTCACCCGCCGCGGGGGAAGCTTTCTTT | CASSPAAGEAFF
TRBJ2-2 | NA | TRBV10-3 | TRBD2 | TGTGCCATCAGTGACGTGTCGCGGGGGGGGAACACCGGGGAGCTGTTTTTT | CAISDVSRGGNTGELFF
TRBJ2-1 | NA | TRBV28 | TRBD1 | TGTGCCAGCAGCCGACCGGGACAGCTCTACAATGAGCAGTTCTTC | CASSRPGQLYNEQFF
TRBJ1-4 | NA | TRBV30 | TRBD1 | TGTGCCTGGAATGTCGGGACAGCAACTAATGAAAAACTGTTTTTT | CAWNVGTATNEKLFF
TRBJ1-5 | NA | TRBV27 | NA | TGTGCCAGCAGTACAGGGATGGGAAGCAATCAGCCCCAGCATTTT | CASSTGMGSNQPQHF
TRBJ2-1 | NA | TRBV9 | NA | TGTGCCAGCAGCCTGGGAAGGGGTTCCTACAATGAGCAGTTCTTC | CASSLGRGSYNEQFF
TRBJ2-1 | NA | TRBV6-2/TRBV6-3 | NA | TGTGCCAGCAGTCTCTTAGACAATGAGCAGTTCTTC | CASSLLDNEQFF
TRBJ2-3 | NA | TRBV19 | TRBD1 | TGTGCCAGTAGTTCGGACAGGCCTGCCCCATCCACAGATACGCAGTATTTT | CASSSDRPAPSTDTQYF
TRBJ2-6 | NA | TRBV5-1 | TRBD1 | TGCGCCAGCAGATCCGGGACAGGGGTCTCTGGGGCCAACGTCCTGACTTTC | CASRSGTGVSGANVLTF
TRBJ2-7 | NA | TRBV2 | TRBD2 | TGTGCCAGCAGATTTCGGCTAGCGGACTACGAGCAGTACTTC | CASRFRLADYEQYF
TRBJ1-2 | NA | TRBV9 | TRBD1 | TGTGCCAGCAGCCCCCTTAGTACAGGGGGGAGGTTTAACTATGGCTACACCTTC | CASSPLSTGGRFNYGYTF
TRBJ2-7 | NA | TRBV28 | TRBD2 | TGTGCCAGCAGTCTCGGCGGGGGGCGTAACGAGCAGTACTTC | CASSLGGGRNEQYF
TRBJ2-7 | few | TRBV7-9 | NA | TGTGCCAGCAACGTGGGGGGCTCCTACGAGCAGTACTTC | CASNVGGSYEQYF
TRBJ1-1 | NA | TRBV10-3 | NA | TGTGCCATCAGTGCCACGACGGGGAGAAGGACTGAAGCTTTCTTT | CAISATTGRRTEAFF
TRBJ1-2 | NA | TRBV5-1 | NA | TGCGCCAGCCCCCGCCGGAGGGTCGCAGATAACTATGGCTACACCTTC | CASPRRRVADNYGYTF
TRBJ2-2 | NA | TRBV19 | NA | TGTGCCAGTAGTATCCTGAGTACCACCGGGGAGCTGTTTTTT | CASSILSTTGELFF
TRBJ1-3 | NA | TRBV21-1 | NA | NA | CASSKVGPGTGRNTIYF
TRBJ2-7 | many | TRBV11-2 | NA | TGTGCCAGCAGCGCCTCCTCCGACTCTACCTACGAGCAGTACTTC | CASSASSDSTYEQYF
TRBJ1-2 | NA | TRBV6-5 | TRBD1 | TGTGCCACCTTCCCTGGGGACAGGGAGCGGGGCTACACCTTC | CATFPGDRERGYTF
TRBJ2-3 | NA | TRBV24-1 | NA | TGTGCCACAAGCGGGCGATCCGGCACAGATACGCAGTATTTT | CATSGRSGTDTQYF
TRBJ1-4 | few | TRBV18 | TRBD1 | TGTGCCAGCTCACCGGGACAGGGGGAAAAACTGTTTTTT | CASSPGQGEKLFF
TRBJ1-1 | NA | TRBV10-3 | NA | TGTGCCATCAGTGAGAGCGGGTCGGCCACTGAAGCTTTCTTT | CAISESGSATEAFF
TRBJ1-5 | NA | TRBV5-6 | NA | TGTGCCAGCAGCTCGAGGACAGCAAGTCAGCCCCAGCATTTT | CASSSRTASQPQHF
TRBJ1-1 | NA | TRBV5-4 | NA | TGTGCCAGCAGCTTGTACCAGTCTGAAGCTTTCTTT | CASSLYQSEAFF
TRBJ1-2 | once | TRBV28 | TRBD1 | TGTGCCAGCAGTCCCCAGGGACAGTACTTTAACTATGGCTACACCTTC | CASSPQGQYFNYGYTF
TRBJ2-5 | NA | TRBV19 | TRBD1 | TGTGCCAGTAGTAGCGGACAGGGGCCGCAAGAGACCCAGTACTTC | CASSSGQGPQETQYF
TRBJ1-1 | NA | TRBV6-5 | NA | TGTGCCAGCAGTTACGATAGCTCGTACGGTGAAGCTTTCTTT | CASSYDSSYGEAFF
TRBJ1-3 | NA | TRBV4-1 | NA | TGCGCCAGCAGCCCCGGACACGGAAACACCATATATTTT | CASSPGHGNTIYF
TRBJ1-5 | NA | TRBV7-2 | NA | TGTGCCAGCAGCCCAGGGGTTCAGCCCCAGCATTTT | CASSPGVQPQHF
TRBJ1-3 | once | TRBV4-1 | NA | TGCGCCAGCAGCCGAACCCCGGGAAGCTCTGGAAACACCATATATTTT | CASSRTPGSSGNTIYF
TRBJ2-1 | NA | TRBV6-5 | TRBD2 | TGTGCCAGCAGTCGACTAGCAGATTACAATGAGCAGTTCTTC | CASSRLADYNEQFF
TRBJ2-3 | NA | TRBV18 | NA | TGTGCCAGCTCACCACCATCAAGCACAGATACGCAGTATTTT | CASSPPSSTDTQYF
TRBJ2-7 | NA | TRBV5-1 | NA | TGCGCCAGCAGCTTGGGATGGGGCCCTCGGCAGGACGAGCAGTACTTC | CASSLGWGPRQDEQYF